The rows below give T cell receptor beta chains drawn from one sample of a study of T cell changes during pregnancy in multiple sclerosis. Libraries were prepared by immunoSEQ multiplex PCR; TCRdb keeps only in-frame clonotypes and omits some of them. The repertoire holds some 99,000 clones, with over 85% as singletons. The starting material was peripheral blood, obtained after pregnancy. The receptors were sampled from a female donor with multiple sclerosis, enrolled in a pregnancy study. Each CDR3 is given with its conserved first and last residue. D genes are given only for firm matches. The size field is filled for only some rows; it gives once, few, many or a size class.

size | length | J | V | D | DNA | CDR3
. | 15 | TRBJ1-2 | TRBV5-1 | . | TGCGCCAGCAGCTTGGTGGGGGCTTCTAACTATGGCTACACCTTC | CASSLVGASNYGYTF
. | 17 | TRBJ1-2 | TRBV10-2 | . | TGCGCCAGCAGAGAAAATTTCTTCAGGGTTGACAACTATGGCTACACCTTC | CASRENFFRVDNYGYTF
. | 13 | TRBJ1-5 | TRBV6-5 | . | TGTGCCAGCGGGGCAGGCCTCAATCAGCCCCAGCATTTT | CASGAGLNQPQHF
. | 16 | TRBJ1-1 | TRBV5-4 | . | TGTGCCAGCAGCTCCCCGGGGGGGGGATTTAACACTGAAGCTTTCTTT | CASSSPGGGFNTEAFF
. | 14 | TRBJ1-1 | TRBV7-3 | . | TGTGCCAGCAGCTTAACCCCAGATCAAACTGAAGCTTTCTTT | CASSLTPDQTEAFF
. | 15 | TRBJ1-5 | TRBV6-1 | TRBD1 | TGTGCCAGCAGTGCCGACAGGGCCCTCGGTCAGCCCCAGCATTTT | CASSADRALGQPQHF
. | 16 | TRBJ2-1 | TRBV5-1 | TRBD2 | TGCGCCAGCAGCCCCGGACTAGCGGCTTCCTACAATGAGCAGTTCTTC | CASSPGLAASYNEQFF
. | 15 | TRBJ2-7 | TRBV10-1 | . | TGCGCCAGCAGTCCCCCCACAGGGCTAACCTACGAGCAGTACTTC | CASSPPTGLTYEQYF
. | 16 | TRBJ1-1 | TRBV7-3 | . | TGTGCCAGCAGCTTAGAACCCTCGCGGGGCTCCGGTCGGGCTTTCTTT | CASSLEPSRGSGRAFF
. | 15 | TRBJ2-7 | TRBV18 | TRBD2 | TGTGCCAGCTCACCGACTAGCGGGAGGTCCTACGAGCAGTACTTC | CASSPTSGRSYEQYF
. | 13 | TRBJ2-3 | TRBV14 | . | TGTGCCAGCAGCCCGTTTAGCACAGATACGCAGTATTTT | CASSPFSTDTQYF
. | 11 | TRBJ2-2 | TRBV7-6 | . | TGTGCCAGCAGCTCTACCGGGGAGCTGTTTTTT | CASSSTGELFF
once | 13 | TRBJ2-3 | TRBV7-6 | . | TGTGCCAGCAGCTTAGATGTCGGGGATACGCAGTATTTT | CASSLDVGDTQYF
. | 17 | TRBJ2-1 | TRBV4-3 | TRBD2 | TGCGCCAGCAGCCCTCGGGTAGCGGGGGTATCCTACAATGAGCAGTTCTTC | CASSPRVAGVSYNEQFF
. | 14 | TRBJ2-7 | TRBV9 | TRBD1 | TGTGCCAGCAGCGCGGGACAGGGGCTCCACGAGCAGTACTTC | CASSAGQGLHEQYF
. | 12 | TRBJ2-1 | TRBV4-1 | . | TGCGCCAGCAGGGGGACTGGAAGTGAGCAGTTCTTC | CASRGTGSEQFF
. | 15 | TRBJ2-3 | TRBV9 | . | TGTGCCAGCAGCGTAGCGGGAGTAAGGACAGATACGCAGTATTTT | CASSVAGVRTDTQYF
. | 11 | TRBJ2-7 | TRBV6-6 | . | TGTGCCAGCTCTCTAGCAGACGAGCAGTACTTC | CASSLADEQYF
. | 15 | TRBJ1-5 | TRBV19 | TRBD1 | TGTGCCAGTAGTGTCGGGACAGGGGGCAATCAGCCCCAGCATTTT | CASSVGTGGNQPQHF
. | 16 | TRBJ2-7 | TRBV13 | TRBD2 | TGTGCCAGCAGCTTAGGCCTAGCGGAACCCTCCTACGAGCAGTACTTC | CASSLGLAEPSYEQYF
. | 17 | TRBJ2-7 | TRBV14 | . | TGTGCCAGCAGCCAAGCGCGGGTGGGCCGTAGGACCTACGAGCAGTACTTC | CASSQARVGRRTYEQYF
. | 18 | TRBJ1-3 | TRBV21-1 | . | TGTGCCAGCAGCAAAGGTGAGAGACAGGCGAGCTCTGGAAACACCATATATTTT | CASSKGERQASSGNTIYF
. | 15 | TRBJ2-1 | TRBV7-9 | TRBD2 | TGTGCCAGCAGCCGGACTAGCGGGAGTTACAATGAGCAGTTCTTC | CASSRTSGSYNEQFF
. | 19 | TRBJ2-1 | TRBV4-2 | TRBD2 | TGTGCCAGCAGCCAAGATCTTCCTAGTCAGCGGGAGTACTACAATGAGCAGTTCTTC | CASSQDLPSQREYYNEQFF
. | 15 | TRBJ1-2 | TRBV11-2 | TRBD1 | TGTGCCAGCAGCTTAACGCAGGGGGCCACCTATGGCTACACCTTC | CASSLTQGATYGYTF
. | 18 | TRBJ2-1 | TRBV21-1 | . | TGTGCCAGCAGCGAACCCGGGACTAGCGGAAGCTCCTACAATGAGCAGTTCTTC | CASSEPGTSGSSYNEQFF
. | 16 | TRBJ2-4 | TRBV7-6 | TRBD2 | TGTGCCAGCAGCCCAACCGGCGGGGGAGCCAAAAACATTCAGTACTTC | CASSPTGGGAKNIQYF
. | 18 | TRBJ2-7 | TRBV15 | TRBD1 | TGTGCCACCAGCGCACGGATCTCGACAGGGGGCGTCCCGTACGAGCAGTACTTC | CATSARISTGGVPYEQYF
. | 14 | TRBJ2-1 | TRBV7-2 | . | TGTGCCAGCAGCTTAGCGGGAGCCTACAATGAGCAGTTCTTC | CASSLAGAYNEQFF
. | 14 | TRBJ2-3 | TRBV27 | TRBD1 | TGTGCCAGCAGGGGACAGGGGGCTAAAGATACGCAGTATTTT | CASRGQGAKDTQYF
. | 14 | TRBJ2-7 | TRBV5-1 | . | TGCGCCAGCAGCTTGGCCTTGGAGCGCGGGGAGCAGTACTTC | CASSLALERGEQYF
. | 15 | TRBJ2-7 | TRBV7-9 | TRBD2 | TGTGCCAGCAGTGGTAGCGGGAGGGATACCTACGAGCAGTACTTC | CASSGSGRDTYEQYF
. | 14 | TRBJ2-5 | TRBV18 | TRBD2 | TGTGCCAGCTCAAGCGGGGGAAAGAGGGAGACCCAGTACTTC | CASSSGGKRETQYF
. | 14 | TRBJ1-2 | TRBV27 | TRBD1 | TGTGCCAGCAGTTTCCAGGGGGCGGGCTATGGCTACACCTTC | CASSFQGAGYGYTF
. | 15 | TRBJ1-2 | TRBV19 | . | TGTGCCAGTAGCCCTAGGGGGTCGGCTAACTATGGCTACACCTTC | CASSPRGSANYGYTF
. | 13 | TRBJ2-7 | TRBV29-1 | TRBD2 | TGCAGCGTTGCTTCAGCGGGGCTCTACGAGCAGTACTTC | CSVASAGLYEQYF
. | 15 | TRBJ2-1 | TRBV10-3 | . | TGTGCCATCAGTAAGTGGCCGCCCACCTACAATGAGCAGTTCTTC | CAISKWPPTYNEQFF
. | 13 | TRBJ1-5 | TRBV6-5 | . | TGTGCCAGCAGCCCTAGTCTCATATCCCCCCAGCATTTT | CASSPSLISPQHF
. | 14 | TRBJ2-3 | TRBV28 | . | TGTGCCAGCATTCCAGGACTTGACACAGATACGCAGTATTTT | CASIPGLDTDTQYF
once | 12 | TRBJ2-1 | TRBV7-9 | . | TGTGCCAGCAGCTTCGGGTACAGGGAGCAGTTCTTC | CASSFGYREQFF
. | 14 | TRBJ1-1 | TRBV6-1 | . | TGTGCCAGCAGGCGCATCCAGGATCGCACTGAAGCTTTCTTT | CASRRIQDRTEAFF
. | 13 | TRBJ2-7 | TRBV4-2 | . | TGTGCCAGCAGCCAAGTCGAGGGAAACGAGCAGTACTTC | CASSQVEGNEQYF
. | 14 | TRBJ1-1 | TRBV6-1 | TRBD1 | TGTGCCAGCAACTACGAAGGGGGCACGGCTGAAGCTTTCTTT | CASNYEGGTAEAFF
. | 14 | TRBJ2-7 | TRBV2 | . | TGTGCCAGCATAAAAGAAGGGGCAGAAAACGAGCAGTACTTC | CASIKEGAENEQYF
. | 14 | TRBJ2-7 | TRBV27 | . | TGTGCCAGCAGTTCACCGACTAGCTCCTACGAGCAGTACTTC | CASSSPTSSYEQYF
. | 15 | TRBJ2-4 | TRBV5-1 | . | TGCGCCAGCAGCGAAGGAGGGATGGCCAAAAACATTCAGTACTTC | CASSEGGMAKNIQYF
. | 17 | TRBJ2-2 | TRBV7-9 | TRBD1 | TGTGCCAGCAGCGAATACAGGGGGCTAAAGGACACCGGGGAGCTGTTTTTT | CASSEYRGLKDTGELFF
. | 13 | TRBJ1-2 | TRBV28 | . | TGTGCCAGCGGCTCGGACAGCATCTATGGCTACACCTTC | CASGSDSIYGYTF
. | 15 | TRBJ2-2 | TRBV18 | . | TGTGCCAGCTCACCACCGGTCACAGCCCCCGGGGAGCTGTTTTTT | CASSPPVTAPGELFF